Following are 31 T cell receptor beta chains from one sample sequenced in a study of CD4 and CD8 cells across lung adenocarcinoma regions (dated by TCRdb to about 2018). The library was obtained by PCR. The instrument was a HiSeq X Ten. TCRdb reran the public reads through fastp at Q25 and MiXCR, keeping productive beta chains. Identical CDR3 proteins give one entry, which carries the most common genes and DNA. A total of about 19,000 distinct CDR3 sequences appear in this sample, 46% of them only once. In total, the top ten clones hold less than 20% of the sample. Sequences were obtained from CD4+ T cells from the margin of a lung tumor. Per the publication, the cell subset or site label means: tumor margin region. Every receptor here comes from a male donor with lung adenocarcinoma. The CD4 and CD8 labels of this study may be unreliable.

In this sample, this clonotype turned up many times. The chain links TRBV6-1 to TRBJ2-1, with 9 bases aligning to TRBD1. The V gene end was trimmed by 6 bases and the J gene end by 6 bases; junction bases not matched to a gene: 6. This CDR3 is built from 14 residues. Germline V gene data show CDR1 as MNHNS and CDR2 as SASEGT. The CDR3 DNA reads TGTGCCAGCAGAGACAGGGGGGGAGGCAATGAGCAGTTCTTC. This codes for CASRDRGGGNEQFF.

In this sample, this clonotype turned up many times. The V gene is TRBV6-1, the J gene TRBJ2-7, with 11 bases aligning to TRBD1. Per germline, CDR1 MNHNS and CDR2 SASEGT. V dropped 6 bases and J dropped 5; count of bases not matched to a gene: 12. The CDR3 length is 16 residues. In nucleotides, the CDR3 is TGTGCCAGCAGCGCCATCATTGGACAGGGGGCGAACGAGCAGTACTTC. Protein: CASSAIIGQGANEQYF.

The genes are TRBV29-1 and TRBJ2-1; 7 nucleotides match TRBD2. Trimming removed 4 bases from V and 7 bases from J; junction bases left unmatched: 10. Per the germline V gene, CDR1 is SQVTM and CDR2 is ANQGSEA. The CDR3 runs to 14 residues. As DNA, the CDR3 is TGCAGCGTTGGCCAAGCGGGAACTGGTAATGAGCAGTTCTTC. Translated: CSVGQAGTGNEQFF.

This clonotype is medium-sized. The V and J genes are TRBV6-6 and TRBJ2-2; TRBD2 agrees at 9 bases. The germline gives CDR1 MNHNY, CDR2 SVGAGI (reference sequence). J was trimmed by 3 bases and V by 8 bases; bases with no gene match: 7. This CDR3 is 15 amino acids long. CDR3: CASSLTSGDTGELFF. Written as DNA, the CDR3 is TGTGCCAGCTCCCTGACTAGCGGAGACACCGGGGAGCTGTTTTTT.

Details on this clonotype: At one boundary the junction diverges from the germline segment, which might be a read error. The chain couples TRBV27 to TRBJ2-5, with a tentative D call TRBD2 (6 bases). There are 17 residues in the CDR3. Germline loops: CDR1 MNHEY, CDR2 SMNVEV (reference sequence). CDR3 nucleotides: TGTGCCAGCAGTGCGGGCCGCGGGGCCTCTGACCAAGATACCCAGTACTTC. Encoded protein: CASSAGRGASDQDTQYF.

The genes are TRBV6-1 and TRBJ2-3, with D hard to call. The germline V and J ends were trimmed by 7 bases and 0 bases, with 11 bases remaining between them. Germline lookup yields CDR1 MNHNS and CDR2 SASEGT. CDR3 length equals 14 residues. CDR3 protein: CASKLPSSTDTQYF. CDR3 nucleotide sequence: TGTGCCAGCAAACTCCCGTCTAGCACAGATACGCAGTATTTT.

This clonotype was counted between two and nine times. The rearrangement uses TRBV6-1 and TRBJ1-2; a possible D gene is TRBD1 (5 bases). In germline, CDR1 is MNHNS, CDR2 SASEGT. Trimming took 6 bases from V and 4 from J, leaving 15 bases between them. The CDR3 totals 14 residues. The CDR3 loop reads CASSLMGLAYGYTF. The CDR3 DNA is TGTGCCAGCAGCCTAATGGGGCTTGCCTATGGCTACACCTTC.

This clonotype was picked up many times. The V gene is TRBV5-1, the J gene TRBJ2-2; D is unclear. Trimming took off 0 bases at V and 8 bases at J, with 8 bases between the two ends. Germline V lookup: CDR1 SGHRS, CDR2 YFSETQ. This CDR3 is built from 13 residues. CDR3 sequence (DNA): TGCGCCAGCAGCTTGGACACTGGTGGGGAGCTGTTTTTT. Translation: CASSLDTGGELFF.

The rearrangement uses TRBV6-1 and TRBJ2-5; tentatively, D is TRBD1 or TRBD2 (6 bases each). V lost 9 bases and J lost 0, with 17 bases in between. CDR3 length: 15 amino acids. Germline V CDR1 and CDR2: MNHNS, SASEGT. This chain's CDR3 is CARGHGGGHQETQYF. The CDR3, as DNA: TGTGCCAGGGGTCACGGGGGCGGGCACCAAGAGACCCAGTACTTC.

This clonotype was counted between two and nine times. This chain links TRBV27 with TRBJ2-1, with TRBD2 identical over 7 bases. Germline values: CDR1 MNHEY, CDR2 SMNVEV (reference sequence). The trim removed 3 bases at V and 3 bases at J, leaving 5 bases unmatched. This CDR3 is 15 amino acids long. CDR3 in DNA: TGTGCCAGCAGTTTCACCGGGACTAACTACAATGAGCAGTTCTTC. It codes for CASSFTGTNYNEQFF.

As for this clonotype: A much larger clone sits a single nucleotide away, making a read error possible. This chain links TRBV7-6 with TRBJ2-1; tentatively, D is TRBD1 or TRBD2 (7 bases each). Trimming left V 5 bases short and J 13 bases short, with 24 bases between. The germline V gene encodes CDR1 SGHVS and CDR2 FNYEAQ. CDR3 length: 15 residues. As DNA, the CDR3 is TGTGCCAGCAGCCTAGGACTAGGGGGCCAAGAGACCCAGTTCTTC. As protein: CASSLGLGGQETQFF.

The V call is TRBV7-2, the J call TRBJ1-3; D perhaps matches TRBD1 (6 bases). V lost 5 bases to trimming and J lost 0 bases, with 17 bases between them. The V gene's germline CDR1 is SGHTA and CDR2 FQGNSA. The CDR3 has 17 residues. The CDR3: CASSQSVGGSSGNTIYF. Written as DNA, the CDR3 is TGTGCCAGCAGCCAATCTGTTGGGGGCAGCTCTGGAAACACCATATATTTT.

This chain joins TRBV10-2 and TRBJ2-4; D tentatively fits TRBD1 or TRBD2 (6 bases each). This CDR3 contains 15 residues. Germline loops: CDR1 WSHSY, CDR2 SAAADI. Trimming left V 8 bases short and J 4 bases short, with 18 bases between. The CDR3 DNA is TGCGCCAGCGGAGGGGGGCGGTCTGTAAAAAACATTCAGTACTTC. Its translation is CASGGGRSVKNIQYF.

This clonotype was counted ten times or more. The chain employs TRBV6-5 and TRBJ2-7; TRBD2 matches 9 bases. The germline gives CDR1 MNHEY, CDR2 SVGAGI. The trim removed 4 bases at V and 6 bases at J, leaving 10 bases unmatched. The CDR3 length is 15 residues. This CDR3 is CASSFGGPAGGEQYF. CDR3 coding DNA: TGTGCCAGCAGTTTTGGGGGTCCAGCGGGAGGCGAGCAGTACTTC.

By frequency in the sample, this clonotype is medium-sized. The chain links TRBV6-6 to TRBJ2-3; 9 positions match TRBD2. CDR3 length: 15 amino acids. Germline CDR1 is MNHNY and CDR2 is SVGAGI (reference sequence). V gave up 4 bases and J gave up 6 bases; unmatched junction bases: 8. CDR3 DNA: TGTGCCAGCAGTTTGCGCGGGAGGGCCCCGGATACGCAGTATTTT. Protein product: CASSLRGRAPDTQYF.

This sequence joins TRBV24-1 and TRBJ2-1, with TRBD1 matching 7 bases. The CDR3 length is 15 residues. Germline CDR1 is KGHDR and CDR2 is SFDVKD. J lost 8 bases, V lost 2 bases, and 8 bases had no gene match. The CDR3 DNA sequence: TGTGCCACCAGTGATTGGGGACAGTTCAGTCATGAGCAGTTCTTC. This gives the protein CATSDWGQFSHEQFF.

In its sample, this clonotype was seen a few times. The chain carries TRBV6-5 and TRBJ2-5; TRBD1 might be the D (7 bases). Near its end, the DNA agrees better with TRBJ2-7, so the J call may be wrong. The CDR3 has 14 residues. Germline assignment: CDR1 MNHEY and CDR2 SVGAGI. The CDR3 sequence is CASSYAGTVYEQYF. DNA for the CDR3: TGTGCCAGCAGTTACGCGGGGACAGTCTACGAGCAGTACTTC.

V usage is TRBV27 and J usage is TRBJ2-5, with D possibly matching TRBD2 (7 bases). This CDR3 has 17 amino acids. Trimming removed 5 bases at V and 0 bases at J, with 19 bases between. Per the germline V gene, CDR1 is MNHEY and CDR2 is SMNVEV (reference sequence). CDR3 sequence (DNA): TGTGCCAGCAGTGCGGGCCGCGGGGGCCGTGACCAAGAGACCCAGTACTTC. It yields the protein CASSAGRGGRDQETQYF.

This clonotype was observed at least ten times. The CDR3 loop is CASSLREGSYEQYF. For the CDR3, the DNA is TGTGCCAGCAGCTTACGGGAGGGCTCCTACGAGCAGTACTTC. This chain joins TRBV7-2 and TRBJ2-7, with 8 nucleotides matching TRBD2. CDR3 size: 14 residues. Germline CDR1 SGHTA, CDR2 FQGNSA. The ends lost 2 bases at V and 0 bases at J; junction bases unmatched: 0.

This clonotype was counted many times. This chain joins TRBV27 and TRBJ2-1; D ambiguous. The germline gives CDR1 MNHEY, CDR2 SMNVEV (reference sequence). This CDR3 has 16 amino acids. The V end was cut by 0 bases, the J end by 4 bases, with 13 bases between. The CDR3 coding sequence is TGTGCCAGCAGTTTATCGGCTTCCTATAATTACAATGAGCAGTTCTTC. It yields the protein CASSLSASYNYNEQFF.

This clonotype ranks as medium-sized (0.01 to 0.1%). The CDR3 DNA is TGTGCCAGCAGTTCGACAGGGAACAATGAGCAGTTCTTC. Its translation: CASSSTGNNEQFF. The chain joins TRBV6-5 to TRBJ2-1; 7 bases fit TRBD1. J lost 5 bases, V lost 4 bases, and 2 bases had no gene match. The CDR3 consists of 13 residues. Looked up from germline, CDR1 is MNHEY and CDR2 is SVGAGI.

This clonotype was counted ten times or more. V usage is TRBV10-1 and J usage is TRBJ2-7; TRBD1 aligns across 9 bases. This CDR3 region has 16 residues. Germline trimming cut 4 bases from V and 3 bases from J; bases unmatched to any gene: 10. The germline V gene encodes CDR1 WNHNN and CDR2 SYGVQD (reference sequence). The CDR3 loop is CASSGHRRGQGYEQYF. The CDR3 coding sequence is TGCGCCAGCAGTGGTCATCGGAGGGGACAGGGCTACGAGCAGTACTTC.

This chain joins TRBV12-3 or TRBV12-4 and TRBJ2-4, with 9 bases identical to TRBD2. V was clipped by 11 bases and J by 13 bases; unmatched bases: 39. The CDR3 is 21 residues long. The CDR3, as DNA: TGTGCCTTACGGGGCTGCGGGAGGGGCGCTACGGGAATGAGAGCCCCAGACACGCAGTACTTC. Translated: CALRGCGRGATGMRAPDTQYF.

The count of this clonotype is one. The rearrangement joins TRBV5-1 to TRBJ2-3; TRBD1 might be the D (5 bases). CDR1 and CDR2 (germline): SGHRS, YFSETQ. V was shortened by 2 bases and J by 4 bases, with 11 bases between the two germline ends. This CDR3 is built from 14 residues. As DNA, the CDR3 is TGCGCCAGCAGCTTAGGGGCTAGTTCAGATACGCAGTATTTT. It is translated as CASSLGASSDTQYF. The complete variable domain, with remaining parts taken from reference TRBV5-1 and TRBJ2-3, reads KAGVTQTPRYLIKTRGQQVTLSCSPISGHRSVSWYQQTPGQGLQFLFEYFSETQRNKGNFPGRFSGRQFSNSRSEMNVSTLELGDSALYLCASSLGASSDTQYFGPGTRLTVL.

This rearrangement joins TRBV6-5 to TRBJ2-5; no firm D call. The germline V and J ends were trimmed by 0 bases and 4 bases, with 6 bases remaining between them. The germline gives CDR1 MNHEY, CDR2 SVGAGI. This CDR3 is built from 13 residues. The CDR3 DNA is TGTGCCAGCAGTTACTCTAGACGAGAGACCCAGTACTTC. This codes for CASSYSRRETQYF.

CDR3 DNA sequence: TGCGCCAGCAGCTTGGACGGGCGGGAGGGCCCCGAGCAGTACTTC. As protein: CASSLDGREGPEQYF. J is TRBJ2-7 and V is TRBV5-1, with TRBD2 matching 9 bases. Looked up from germline, CDR1 is SGHRS and CDR2 is YFSETQ. V trimming: 0 bases; J trimming: 6 bases; junction bases outside the gene matches: 7. The CDR3 loop spans 15 amino acids.

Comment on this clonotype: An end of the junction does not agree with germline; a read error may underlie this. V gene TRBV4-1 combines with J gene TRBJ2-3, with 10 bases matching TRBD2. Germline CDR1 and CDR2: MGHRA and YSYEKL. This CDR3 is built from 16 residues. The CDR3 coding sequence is TGCGCCAGCAGCGGCCTAGCGGGAGCCGTCAGAAACATGCAGTACTTT. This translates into CASSGLAGAVRNMQYF.

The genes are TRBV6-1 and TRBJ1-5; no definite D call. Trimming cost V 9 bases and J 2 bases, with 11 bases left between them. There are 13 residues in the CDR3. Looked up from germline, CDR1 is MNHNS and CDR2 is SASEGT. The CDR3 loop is CASVRLGNQPQHF. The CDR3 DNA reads TGTGCCAGTGTTCGGTTGGGCAATCAGCCCCAGCATTTT.

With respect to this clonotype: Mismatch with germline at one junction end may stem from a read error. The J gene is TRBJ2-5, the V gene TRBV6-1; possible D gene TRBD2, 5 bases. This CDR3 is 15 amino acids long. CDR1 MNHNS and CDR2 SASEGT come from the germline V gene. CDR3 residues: CAGGHGEGHTETQYF. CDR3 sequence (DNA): TGTGCCGGCGGGCACGGGGAAGGGCACACAGAGACGCAGTACTTC.

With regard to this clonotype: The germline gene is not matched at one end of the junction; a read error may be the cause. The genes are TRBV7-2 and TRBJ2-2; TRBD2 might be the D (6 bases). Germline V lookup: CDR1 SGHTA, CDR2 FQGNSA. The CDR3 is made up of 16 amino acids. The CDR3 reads CASSLNSTTTGGELFF. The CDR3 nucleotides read TGTGCCAGCAGCTTAAATTCGACAACGACGGGCGGGGAGCTATTTTTT.

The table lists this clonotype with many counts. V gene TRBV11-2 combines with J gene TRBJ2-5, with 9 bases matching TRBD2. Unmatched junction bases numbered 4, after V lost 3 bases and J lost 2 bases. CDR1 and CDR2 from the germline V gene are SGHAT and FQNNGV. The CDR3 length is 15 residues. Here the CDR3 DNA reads TGTGCCAGCAGCTTGGGACTAGCAGATCAAGAGACCCAGTACTTC. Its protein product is CASSLGLADQETQYF.